The sequence of this T cell receptor beta chain was determined in a study of T cell responses to AZD1222 COVID-19 vaccine. Study at large: Second-dose intervals of approximately 4 or approximately 12 weeks were pooled.

Data came from immunoSEQ multiplex PCR; TCRdb stores just in-frame clones and leaves some out. The sample lists fewer than 120,000 clones, 85% to 95% occurring once. Comment on this clone: Its target is unknown.

Germline V gene lookup returns CDR1 MDHEN and CDR2 SYDVKM. This CDR3 is 16 amino acids long. Deletions cut 2 bases from V and 2 bases from J, with 15 bases between. Study-level points and caveats: The repertoires were collected only after the peak T cell response. Close to half of all spike-specific TCRs reportedly target regions of the variants that are unmutated.

The sample in question was peripheral blood, obtained on day 0 of AZD1222 vaccination. The chain is built from TRBV28 and TRBJ2-5; tentatively, D is TRBD1 or TRBD2 (6 bases each). The TCR comes from an adult in good health. CDR3: CASSLRGAGEQETQYF. CDR3 in DNA: TGTGCCAGCAGTTTAAGGGGGGCAGGTGAACAAGAGACCCAGTACTTC.